This TCR beta chain was captured by sequencing in a study of glioma-infiltrating T cells. Study-level background: Low-grade gliomas were grade II; glioblastomas were grade IV at initial diagnosis.

The iRepertoire nested amplicon-rescue multiplex PCR amplified TCR alpha and beta CDR3s from RNA. TCRdb independently ran MiXCR on the multiplex PCR reads; one entry per CDR3 protein. The table lists a few hundred thousand distinct CDR3 sequences, 41% of them singletons. The V gene's germline CDR1 is MDHEN and CDR2 SYDVKM. V shed 2 bases and J shed 4 bases, with 8 bases lying between them. The CDR3 length is 13 residues. Study findings and constraints: Patients with low tissue-blood divergence carried a signature set of shared blood CDR3 motifs. Tissue and blood shared very few CDR3 sequences. Above-expected tissue-blood divergence occurred in all gliomas, most in low-grade ones.

For this clonotype: The antigen is undetermined. A read error may be the cause here, since a much bigger clone is one base away. As the CDR3 is not closed by the conserved phenylalanine or tryptophan, this likely results from a read error.

Sequences were obtained from glioma tissue, nonneoplastic brain tissue, or PBMCs (not recorded which). This TCR was sampled from a human donor with low-grade glioma or glioblastoma, undergoing nonglioma brain surgery, or in good health (not recorded which). The V and J genes are TRBV28 and TRBJ1-2; no definite D call. The CDR3 here is CASSLPVPYGYTL. The CDR3 DNA reads TGTGCCAGCAGTTTACCAGTTCCCTATGGCTACACCCTC.